The following is a TCR beta chain sequence with its context. Its antigen is unknown. The data were obtained in a study of CXCR3-negative and CXCR3-positive naive CD8 T cells. Germline V gene sequence: CDR1 MRHNA, CDR2 SNTAGT. The CDR3 spans 13 residues. Libraries were UMI-labeled 5' RACE TRB cDNA. TCRdb reprocessed the 5' RACE reads; each CDR3 protein has one entry and no DNA is given. The sample includes tens of thousands of distinct CDR3 sequences. Study-wide findings and caveats: Naive CXCR3-positive cells had TRB CDR3s more hydrophobic than those of CXCR3-negative naive cells. Surface CD5 looked about the same in the naive subsets, so the authors worked out TCR strength from TRB CDR3 properties. Partially decreased CXCR3 expression was recorded after cryopreservation, and fresh PBMCs were used in most assays.

Triplicate 300,000-cell sorts were made of each CD8+ T cell subset. The TCR comes from a human donor in good health. Some clones in this sample may be carry-over from other donors' samples. Sequencing was carried out using naive CXCR3+ CD8+ T cells from blood. This sample's subset: CD45RO-CCR7+CD27+CD95- naive CD8+ T cells expressing CXCR3 (TNR3+). The chain joins TRBV6-4 to TRBJ2-1; TCRdb indicates TRBD1, and absent DNA this call remains unverified. The CDR3 loop is CASSDRDNNEQFF.